A single T cell receptor (beta chain) is shown here with its context. The sample is drawn from a study of tissue T cells after allogeneic stem cell transplantation. The J segment lost 2 bases and the V segment lost 5 bases, leaving 3 bases of the junction unmatched. In germline, CDR1 is SEHNR, CDR2 FQNEAQ (reference sequence). The CDR3 loop spans 14 amino acids. The repertoire was sequenced with immunoSEQ multiplex PCR; TCRdb's copy has only in-frame clones and lacks some. This sample has 25,000 to 35,000 clones; about 85% occur once, and the top ten carry more than 3%. This TCR was sampled from a woman aged 18-49 years who later had graft-versus-host disease after an allogeneic stem cell transplant. The chain has TRBV7-9 and TRBJ2-7, with 10 bases matching TRBD1. Sequenced material: blood, taken before transplantation. CDR3 amino acids: CASSRDRGTYEQYF. For the CDR3, the DNA is TGTGCCAGCAGCCGGGACAGGGGAACCTACGAGCAGTACTTC. The full variable domain, in which reference TRBV7-9 and TRBJ2-7 provide the parts outside the CDR3, is DTGVSQNPRHKITKRGQNVTFRCDPISEHNRLYWYRQTLGQGPEFLTYFQNEAQLEKSRLLSDRFSAERPKGSFSTLEIQRTEQGDSAMYLCASSRDRGTYEQYFGPGTRLTVT.